The source of this T cell receptor beta chain is a study of regulatory T cells in long-lasting Graves disease. Whole-study findings and limits: Since the sample size was small, accuracy may have been reduced.

Building of the TCR beta libraries involved iRepertoire HTBI primers and Arm-PCR of CDR3 regions. Each CDR3 protein is one row after TCRdb ran MiXCR on the multiplex PCR reads. The sample contains 680,000 or so distinct CDR3 sequences, less than 20% of which appear only once. Time point indicated: newly diagnosed GD, antithyroid drugs for less than 3 months. Generation of the TCR library employed RNA extracted from PBMCs. The CDR3 contains 16 residues. Deletions cut 7 bases from V and 2 bases from J, with 21 bases between. Germline V gene sequence: CDR1 MDHEN, CDR2 SYDVKM. The sample holds a few counts of this clonotype. Its matching antigen is unknown. These data were also reused for a study on T cells in Graves' hyperthyroidism and ophthalmopathy.

The sample here was peripheral blood mononuclear cells (PBMCs), taken at new diagnosis, from a patient treated with antithyroid drugs. The chain recombines TRBV28 with TRBJ2-7; D unresolved. This sequence originates from a woman aged 25 to 39 with Graves disease. The CDR3 sequence: CASNHPRLGMAYEQYF. CDR3 coding DNA: TGTGCCAGCAACCACCCTCGGTTGGGAATGGCCTACGAGCAGTACTTC.